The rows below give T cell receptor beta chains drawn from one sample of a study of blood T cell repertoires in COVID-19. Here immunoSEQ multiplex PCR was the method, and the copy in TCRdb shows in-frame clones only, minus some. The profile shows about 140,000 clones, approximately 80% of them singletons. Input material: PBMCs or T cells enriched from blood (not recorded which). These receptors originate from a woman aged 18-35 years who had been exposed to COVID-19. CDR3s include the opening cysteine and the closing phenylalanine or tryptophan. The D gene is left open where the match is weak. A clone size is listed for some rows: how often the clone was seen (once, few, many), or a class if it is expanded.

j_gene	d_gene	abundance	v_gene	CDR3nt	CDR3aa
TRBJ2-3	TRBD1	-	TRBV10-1	TGCGCCAACGACGAAGGGGGAAAGGACAGGAAAATTAAAGATACGCAGTATTTT	CANDEGGKDRKIKDTQYF
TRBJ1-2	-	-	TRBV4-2	TGTGCCAGCAGCCAGGGGGAGTCGGGGGGCAAAAACTATGGCTACACCTTC	CASSQGESGGKNYGYTF
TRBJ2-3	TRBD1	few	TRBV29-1	TGCAGCGTTCGTGAACAGGGGGCCTCAGATACGCAGTATTTT	CSVREQGASDTQYF
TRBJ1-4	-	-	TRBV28	TGTGCCAGCAGTTTAGATACGGGGTGGGAAAAACTGTTTTTT	CASSLDTGWEKLFF
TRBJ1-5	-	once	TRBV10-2	TGCGCCAGCAGACAGGGCAATCAGCCCCAGCATTTT	CASRQGNQPQHF
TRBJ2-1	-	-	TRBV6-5	TGTGCCAGCAGTTACTCGAGCGCGCGGTACAATGAGCAGTTCTTC	CASSYSSARYNEQFF
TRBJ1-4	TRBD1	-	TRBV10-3	TGTGCCATCAGTGAAGGACAGGGGAATGAAAAACTGTTTTTT	CAISEGQGNEKLFF
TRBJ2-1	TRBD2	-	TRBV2	TGTGCCAGCAGTCGAGAGGGGACTAGCGACAATGAGCAGTTCTTC	CASSREGTSDNEQFF
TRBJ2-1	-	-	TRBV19	TGTGCCAGTAAGAAGGAACACAGAAGAGAGTTTTACAATGAGCAGTTCTTC	CASKKEHRREFYNEQFF
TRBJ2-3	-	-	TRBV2	TGTGCCAGCGGCAAGCTTACGGGGTCGGATACGCAGTATTTT	CASGKLTGSDTQYF
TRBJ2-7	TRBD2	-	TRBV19	TGTGCCAGTAGTCCCTGGGGGGGAGCCGGCTACGAGCAGTACTTC	CASSPWGGAGYEQYF
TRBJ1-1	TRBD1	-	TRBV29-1	TGCAGCGCTCAGGACAGGGTGAACACTGAAGCTTTCTTT	CSAQDRVNTEAFF
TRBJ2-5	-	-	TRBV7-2	TGTGCCAGCAGCTTAGCGGGACTTCAAGAGACCCAGTACTTC	CASSLAGLQETQYF
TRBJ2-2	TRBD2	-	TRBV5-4	TGTGCCAGCAGCCCAGAACTAGCGGGAGGCGGGACCGGGGAGCTGTTTTTT	CASSPELAGGGTGELFF
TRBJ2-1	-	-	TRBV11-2	TGTGCCAGCAGCTCACACCCATGGGGGACTTCAACTCCAGAGCAGTTCTTC	CASSSHPWGTSTPEQFF
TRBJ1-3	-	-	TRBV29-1	TGCAGCGTCGTATTTAACTCTGGAAACACCATATATTTT	CSVVFNSGNTIYF
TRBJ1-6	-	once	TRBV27	TGTGCCAGCAGTTTACACGGGTTGGGTTCACCCCTCCACTTT	CASSLHGLGSPLHF
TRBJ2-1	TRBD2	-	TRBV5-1	TGCGCCAGCAGCCCCCTTGCCAGCGGGAGTTACAATGAGCAGTTCTTC	CASSPLASGSYNEQFF
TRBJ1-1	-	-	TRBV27	TGTGCCAGCAGTGAATCAGGGTCTGAAGCTTTCTTT	CASSESGSEAFF
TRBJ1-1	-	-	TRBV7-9	TGTGCCAGCAGCCTCCAGGCGAACACTGAAGCTTTCTTT	CASSLQANTEAFF
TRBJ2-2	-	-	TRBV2	TGTGCCAGCAGACGGACTCTTGGTAGCACCGGGGAGCTGTTTTTT	CASRRTLGSTGELFF
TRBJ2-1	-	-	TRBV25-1	TGTGCCAGCAGCACAAGTATAAATGAGCAGTTCTTC	CASSTSINEQFF
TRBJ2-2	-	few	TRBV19	TGTGCCAGTAGACGGGGTAGGGCTGACACCGGGGAGCTGTTTTTT	CASRRGRADTGELFF
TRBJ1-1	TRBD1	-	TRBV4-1	TGCGCCAGCAGCCACGGACAGGGCCCGATCACTGAAGCTTTCTTT	CASSHGQGPITEAFF
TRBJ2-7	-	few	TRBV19	TGTGCCAGTAGTATAACGAGAGGGTCCTACGAGCAGTACTTC	CASSITRGSYEQYF
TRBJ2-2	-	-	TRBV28	TGTGCCAGCAGTTTTCAGGGGACCGGGTTGGGAGAGCTGTTTTTT	CASSFQGTGLGELFF
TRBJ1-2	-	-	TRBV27	TGTGCCAGCAGTTTAGGAGTGAACTATGGCTACACCTTC	CASSLGVNYGYTF
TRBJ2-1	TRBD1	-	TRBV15	TGTGCCGCCCATCGAGGACAGGGGGTATCTTTGAATGAGCAGTTCTTC	CAAHRGQGVSLNEQFF
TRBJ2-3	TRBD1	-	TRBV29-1	TGCAGCTCCCGAACAGGGGGCGTTTATGATACGCAGTATTTT	CSSRTGGVYDTQYF
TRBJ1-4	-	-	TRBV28	TGTGCCAGCACCCTCGCGGGGGAAAAACTGTTTTTT	CASTLAGEKLFF
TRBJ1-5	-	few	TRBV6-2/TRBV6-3	TGTGCCAGCAGTTACGTGGGAGCCAATCAGCCCCAGCATTTT	CASSYVGANQPQHF